What follows are 25 T cell receptor beta chains derived from one specimen sequenced in a study of blood T cell repertoires in COVID-19. Measured with immunoSEQ multiplex PCR; TCRdb has only the in-frame clones, and not every one. Counted here are hundreds of thousands of clones, around nine tenths occurring once; the ten biggest clones make up roughly 5.1%. Sequencing was carried out using peripheral blood. The receptors were gathered from a man aged 35-49 years with acute or convalescent COVID-19.

The genes are TRBV6-5 and TRBJ1-4; the D gene is possibly TRBD1 (5 bases). V was clipped by 6 bases and J by 8 bases, with 13 bases between them. Germline V gene lookup returns CDR1 MNHEY and CDR2 SVGAGI. This CDR3 has 13 amino acids. In DNA form, the CDR3 reads TGTGCCAGCAGCCTAGGGAGGGGCGAAAAACTGTTTTTT. Translation: CASSLGRGEKLFF.

The chain is built from TRBV3-1 (or the pseudogene TRBV3-2) and TRBJ1-1; D uncertain. This CDR3 spans 13 amino acids. From germline, CDR1 is LGHDT and CDR2 YNNKEL (reference sequence). Trimming pared 4 bases from V and 5 bases from J, leaving 11 bases between. Written as DNA, the CDR3 is TGTGCCAGCAGCCCCCAGAGCAGGACTGAAGCTTTCTTT. Translation gives CASSPQSRTEAFF.

The V gene is TRBV10-1, the J gene TRBJ1-1, with TRBD1 identical over 7 bases. Germline lookup yields CDR1 WNHNN and CDR2 SYGVQD (reference sequence). The J segment lost 6 bases and the V segment lost 3 bases, leaving 10 bases of the junction unmatched. CDR3 size: 15 residues. CDR3 protein: CASSDSLGQRAEAFF. As DNA, the CDR3 is TGCGCCAGCAGTGACTCATTGGGACAGCGAGCTGAAGCTTTCTTT.

CDR3 DNA sequence: TGCGCCAGCAGCTTGGGGAGCGGGGGTGCCGTGGGCAACGAGCAGTACTTC. Its protein is CASSLGSGGAVGNEQYF. The chain has TRBV5-1 and TRBJ2-7; 8 positions agree with TRBD2. Germline loops: CDR1 SGHRS, CDR2 YFSETQ. The CDR3 sequence is 17 residues long. V lost 0 bases to trimming and J lost 5 bases; unmatched junction nucleotides: 13.

V gene TRBV7-3 combines with J gene TRBJ1-2, with 7 bases aligning to TRBD1. The ends lost 4 bases at V and 4 bases at J; junction bases unmatched: 12. The CDR3 is made up of 16 amino acids. CDR1 and CDR2 (germline): SGHTA, FQGTGA. CDR3 in DNA: TGTGCCAGCAGCTCGGGGCCCCGGGACAGATCCTATGGCTACACCTTC. Its translation is CASSSGPRDRSYGYTF.

The chain carries TRBV9 and TRBJ2-6; D gene ambiguous. The CDR3 is 16 residues long. The germline V gene encodes CDR1 SGDLS and CDR2 YYNGEE. V lost 0 bases to trimming and J lost 1 base, with 8 bases between them. CDR3 sequence reads: CASSVGPGSGANVLTF. For the CDR3, the DNA is TGTGCCAGCAGCGTAGGACCCGGGTCTGGGGCCAACGTCCTGACTTTC. The full variable domain, with the rest looked up from reference TRBV9 and TRBJ2-6, is DSGVTQTPKHLITATGQRVTLRCSPRSGDLSVYWYQQSLDQGLQFLIQYYNGEERAKGNILERFSAQQFPDLHSELNLSSLELGDSALYFCASSVGPGSGANVLTFGAGSRLTVL.

The chain links TRBV29-1 to TRBJ2-2, with D uncertain. V was cut by 4 bases and J by 3 bases, with 6 bases left in between. Germline V gene lookup returns CDR1 SQVTM and CDR2 ANQGSEA. This CDR3 region has 12 residues. The CDR3 spells CSVGRDTGELFF. In DNA form, the CDR3 reads TGCAGCGTTGGGAGAGACACCGGGGAGCTGTTTTTT.

J is TRBJ2-2 and V is TRBV19; 9 nucleotides agree with TRBD1. Germline V gene lookup returns CDR1 LNHDA and CDR2 SQIVND (reference sequence). Germline trimming cut 6 bases from V and 2 bases from J; bases unmatched to any gene: 7. The CDR3 extends over 16 amino acids. The DNA for the CDR3 is TGTGCCAGTAGGCCTCCGGGACAGGGAAACACCGGGGAGCTGTTTTTT. Protein: CASRPPGQGNTGELFF.

The chain recombines TRBV9 with TRBJ2-2; 10 bases are a match to TRBD2. Unmatched junction bases numbered 4, after V lost 4 bases and J lost 7 bases. The CDR3 consists of 14 residues. Germline V gene lookup returns CDR1 SGDLS and CDR2 YYNGEE. The CDR3 coding sequence is TGTGCCAGCAGCTTTAGCGGGGGGATCGGGGAGCTGTTTTTT. It specifies CASSFSGGIGELFF.

In DNA, the CDR3 is TGTGCCAGCAGCTTGACGGGACAGGTGGGGAATGAGCAGTTCTTC. Encoded protein: CASSLTGQVGNEQFF. The genes are TRBV5-8 and TRBJ2-1; TRBD1 matches 8 bases. The CDR3 sequence is 15 residues long. The junction had 7 bases not matched to a gene; V was cut back by 1 base and J by 7 bases. Germline V gene lookup returns CDR1 SGHTS and CDR2 YDEGEE. The variable domain in full, completed from reference TRBV5-8 and TRBJ2-1, reads EAGVTQSPTHLIKTRGQQATLRCSPISGHTSVYWYQQALGLGLQFLLWYDEGEERNRGNFPPRFSGRQFPNYSSELNVNALELEDSALYLCASSLTGQVGNEQFFGPGTRLTVL.

This clone was counted once. The rearrangement joins TRBV5-5 to TRBJ1-1; no clear D. Per germline, CDR1 SGHKS and CDR2 YYEKEE (reference sequence). The CDR3 contains 15 residues. The ends were cut back, 0 bases at V and 1 base at J, with 10 bases in the middle. CDR3 sequence: CASSLVRTQNTEAFF. The CDR3 DNA is TGTGCCAGCAGCTTGGTACGGACTCAGAACACTGAAGCTTTCTTT. Variable domain in full (rest from reference TRBV5-5 and TRBJ1-1): DAGVTQSPTHLIKTRGQQVTLRCSPISGHKSVSWYQQVLGQGPQFIFQYYEKEERGRGNFPDRFSARQFPNYSSELNVNALLLGDSALYLCASSLVRTQNTEAFFGQGTRLTVV.

The gene calls are TRBV19 and TRBJ1-5; TRBD1 matches 7 bases. The CDR3 has 16 residues. Germline trimming cut 2 bases from V and 6 bases from J; bases unmatched to any gene: 10. Per the germline V gene, CDR1 is LNHDA and CDR2 is SQIVND (reference sequence). The CDR3 DNA sequence: TGTGCCAGTAGTATAAGTAGCACAGGGGAGCGTCAGCCCCAGCATTTT. This gives the protein CASSISSTGERQPQHF.

V gene TRBV6-2 or TRBV6-3 combines with J gene TRBJ2-4, with a possible D match to TRBD2 (6 bases). This CDR3 has 13 amino acids. Germline V gene data show CDR1 as MNHEY and CDR2 as SVGEGT. V was cut by 4 bases and J by 7 bases, with 11 bases left in between. This chain's CDR3 is CASSSPGRNIQYF. CDR3 in DNA: TGTGCCAGCAGTTCTCCAGGGAGGAACATTCAGTACTTC.

J is TRBJ1-1 and V is TRBV5-1; D is ambiguous. CDR1 and CDR2 (germline): SGHRS, YFSETQ. This CDR3 comprises 14 residues. The V and J ends lost 1 base and 0 bases respectively, with 7 bases between them. The CDR3 bases are TGCGCCAGCAGCTTGACGAGGATGAACACTGAAGCTTTCTTT. It is translated as CASSLTRMNTEAFF.

The chain joins TRBV6-4 to TRBJ2-3; perhaps TRBD2 as D (5 bases). Trimming took off 4 bases at V and 5 bases at J, with 19 bases between the two ends. Germline V gene data show CDR1 as MRHNA and CDR2 as SNTAGT. This CDR3 comprises 16 residues. Written as DNA, the CDR3 is TGTGCCAGCAGTGGTTTCCCGTTTCAAGCGGTAGATACGCAGTATTTT. Amino acids: CASSGFPFQAVDTQYF.

The V call is TRBV6-1, the J call TRBJ2-3; D is possibly TRBD2 (5 bases). V was pared by 0 bases and J by 3 bases, with 13 bases between. The CDR3 has 16 residues. In germline, CDR1 is MNHNS, CDR2 SASEGT. This CDR3 is CASSEADSDPTDTQYF. The CDR3 nucleotides read TGTGCCAGCAGTGAAGCTGATAGCGACCCTACAGATACGCAGTATTTT.

The rearrangement joins TRBV2 to TRBJ1-5; TRBD1 might be the D (6 bases). This CDR3 comprises 13 residues. Germline-derived CDR1 and CDR2 are SNHLY and FYNNEI. V was shortened by 8 bases and J by 2 bases, with 10 bases between the two germline ends. The CDR3 bases are TGTGCCAGCTCCCGACAGGGCAATCAGCCCCAGCATTTT. This codes for CASSRQGNQPQHF.

This clone has a handful of counts. The chain combines TRBV10-3 with TRBJ1-5; 7 nucleotides agree with TRBD1. Germline V CDR1 and CDR2: ENHRY, SYGVKD. Trimming took 2 bases from V and 7 from J; bases not matched to a gene: 14. This CDR3 spans 17 amino acids. The CDR3 region is CAISEGNRQGREQPQHF. Here the CDR3 DNA reads TGTGCCATCAGTGAGGGCAACAGACAGGGTAGGGAACAGCCCCAGCATTTT.

The CDR3 DNA reads as TGTGCCAGTAGTAAGGGGTCTGGGGCAGGTAGCACTGAAGCTTTCTTT. It is translated as CASSKGSGAGSTEAFF. The chain is built from TRBV19 and TRBJ1-1; TRBD1 is a possible D gene (5 bases). Germline CDR1 and CDR2: LNHDA and SQIVND (reference sequence). CDR3 length equals 16 residues. Trimming removed 4 bases from V and 4 bases from J, with 19 bases in between.

The chain has TRBV24-1 and TRBJ2-3; no clear D gene. CDR1 and CDR2 from the germline V gene are KGHDR and SFDVKD. V dropped 6 bases and J dropped 0 bases, with 6 bases sitting between them. There are 13 residues in the CDR3. In DNA, the CDR3 is TGTGCCACCAGTAGTGGCAGCACAGATACGCAGTATTTT. Its protein product is CATSSGSTDTQYF.

J is TRBJ2-2 and V is TRBV30; tentatively, D is TRBD2 (6 bases). V was trimmed by 1 base and J by 3 bases, leaving 15 bases between them. This CDR3 has 16 residues. Germline V gene data show CDR1 as GTSNPN and CDR2 as SVGIG (reference sequence). Here the CDR3 reads CAWSGISGRHTGELFF. CDR3 nucleotide sequence: TGTGCCTGGAGTGGGATCTCAGGGAGGCACACCGGGGAGCTGTTTTTT.

The chain carries TRBV6-6 and TRBJ1-1, with D tentatively TRBD1 (6 bases). There are 14 residues in the CDR3. V was pared by 6 bases and J by 4 bases, with 15 bases between. CDR1 is MNHNY and CDR2 is SVGAGI in the germline V gene (reference sequence). Here the CDR3 DNA reads TGTGCCAGCAGCCTCGTGGCAGGGGTCACTGAAGCTTTCTTT. Translated, it gives CASSLVAGVTEAFF.

CDR3: CASSHYGAGFGYTF. The CDR3 DNA follows: TGTGCCAGCAGCCATTATGGGGCGGGGTTTGGCTACACCTTC. This chain uses TRBV14 with TRBJ1-2; D possibly corresponds to TRBD1 (5 bases). Per germline, CDR1 SGHDN and CDR2 FVKESK. V lost 3 bases and J 7 bases, leaving 15 bases between the germline ends. The CDR3 spans 14 residues.

This clone is a singleton in its sample. J is TRBJ2-7 and V is TRBV6-5; a weak D match, TRBD1 (5 bases). Germline assignment: CDR1 MNHEY and CDR2 SVGAGI. The CDR3 covers 13 residues. V lost 7 bases and J 1 base, leaving 11 bases between the germline ends. Here the CDR3 reads CASTKTDSYEQYF. The CDR3, as DNA: TGTGCCAGCACCAAGACAGATTCCTACGAGCAGTACTTC.

The rearrangement joins TRBV2 to TRBJ2-7, with 8 nucleotides matching TRBD1. Germline loops: CDR1 SNHLY, CDR2 FYNNEI. The CDR3 consists of 15 residues. The V and J ends lost 5 bases and 3 bases, in that order; junction bases with no gene match: 9. The CDR3 nucleotides are TGTGCCAGCAGTCACCGGGACAGGCACTTCTACGAGCAGTACTTC. It yields the protein CASSHRDRHFYEQYF.